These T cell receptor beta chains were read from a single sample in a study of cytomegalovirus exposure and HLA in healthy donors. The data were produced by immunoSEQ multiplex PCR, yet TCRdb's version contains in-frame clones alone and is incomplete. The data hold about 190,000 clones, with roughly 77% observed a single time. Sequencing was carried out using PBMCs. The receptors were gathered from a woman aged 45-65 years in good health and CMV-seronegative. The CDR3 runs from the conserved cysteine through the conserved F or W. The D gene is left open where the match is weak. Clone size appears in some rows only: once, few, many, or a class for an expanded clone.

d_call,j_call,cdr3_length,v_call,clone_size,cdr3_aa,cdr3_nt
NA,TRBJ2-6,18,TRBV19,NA,CASRLRTLGRTGANVLTF,TGTGCCAGTAGACTTAGGACCCTGGGGCGGACTGGGGCCAACGTCCTGACTTTC
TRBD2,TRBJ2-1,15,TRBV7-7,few,CASSTQAGPYNEQFF,TGTGCTAGCAGCACACAAGCGGGACCTTACAATGAGCAGTTCTTC
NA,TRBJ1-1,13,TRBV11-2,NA,CASTPQGYTEAFF,TGTGCCAGCACCCCACAGGGTTACACTGAAGCTTTCTTT
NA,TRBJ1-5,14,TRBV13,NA,CASSSHRGNQPQHF,TGTGCCAGCAGCTCCCATCGGGGCAATCAGCCCCAGCATTTT
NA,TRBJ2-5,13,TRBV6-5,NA,CASSHGGQETQYF,TGTGCCAGCAGTCACGGGGGCCAAGAGACCCAGTACTTC
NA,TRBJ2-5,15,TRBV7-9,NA,CASSLALGRGETQYF,TGTGCCAGCAGCTTAGCGCTCGGCAGGGGAGAGACCCAGTACTTC
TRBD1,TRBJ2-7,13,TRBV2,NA,CASGGQVHYEQYF,TGTGCCAGCGGAGGACAGGTCCATTACGAGCAGTACTTC
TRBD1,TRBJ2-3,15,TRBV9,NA,CASSVEGAGTDTQYF,TGTGCCAGCAGCGTAGAGGGGGCTGGCACAGATACGCAGTATTTT
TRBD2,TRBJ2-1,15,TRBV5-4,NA,CASSISGGSYNEQFF,TGTGCCAGCAGCATCAGCGGGGGCTCCTACAATGAGCAGTTCTTC
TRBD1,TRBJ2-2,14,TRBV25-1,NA,CASSMTGSAGELFF,TGTGCCAGCAGTATGACAGGGTCGGCCGGGGAGCTGTTTTTT
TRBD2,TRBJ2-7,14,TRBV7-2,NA,CASSSMVGGYEQYF,TGTGCCAGCAGCTCCATGGTGGGAGGGTACGAGCAGTACTTC
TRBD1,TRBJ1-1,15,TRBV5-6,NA,CASSGGDRTNTEAFF,TGTGCCAGCAGCGGAGGGGACAGAACGAACACTGAAGCTTTCTTT
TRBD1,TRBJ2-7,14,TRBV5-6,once,CASSLQGDSYEQYF,TGTGCCAGCAGCTTGCAGGGGGACTCCTACGAGCAGTACTTC
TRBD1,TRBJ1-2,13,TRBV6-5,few,CASSWRQGRGYTF,TGTGCCAGCAGTTGGCGACAGGGGAGAGGCTACACCTTC
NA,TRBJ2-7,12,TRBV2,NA,CASNGDSYEQYF,TGTGCCAGCAACGGGGACTCCTACGAGCAGTACTTC
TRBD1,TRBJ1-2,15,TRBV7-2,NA,CASSLWDSLTSGYTF,TGTGCCAGCAGCCTCTGGGACAGCTTAACCTCTGGCTACACCTTC
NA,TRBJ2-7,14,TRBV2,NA,CASRRQEYGYEQYF,TGTGCCAGCAGACGACAGGAGTATGGCTACGAGCAGTACTTC
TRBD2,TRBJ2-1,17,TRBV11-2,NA,CASSSARASGRNNEQFF,TGTGCCAGCAGCTCAGCCCGGGCTAGCGGGAGGAACAATGAGCAGTTCTTC
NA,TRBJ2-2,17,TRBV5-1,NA,CASSSHRDIGRAGELFF,TGCGCCAGCAGCTCTCACCGGGACATCGGCAGGGCCGGGGAGCTGTTTTTT
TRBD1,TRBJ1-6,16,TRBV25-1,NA,CASSKQGELRNSPLHF,TGTGCCAGCAGTAAACAGGGGGAACTGAGGAATTCACCCCTCCACTTT
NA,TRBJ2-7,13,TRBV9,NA,CASSVDLAGEQYF,TGTGCCAGCAGCGTAGATCTAGCCGGCGAGCAGTACTTC
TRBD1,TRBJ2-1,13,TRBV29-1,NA,CSVVGGGWNEQFF,TGCAGCGTTGTAGGGGGCGGTTGGAATGAGCAGTTCTTC
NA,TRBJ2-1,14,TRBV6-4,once,CASMGRRLANEQFF,TGTGCCAGCATGGGGAGAAGGCTAGCCAATGAGCAGTTCTTC
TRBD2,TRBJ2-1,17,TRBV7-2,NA,CASSSQKSPGLAPGQFF,TGTGCCAGCAGCTCCCAAAAATCCCCCGGACTAGCTCCGGGGCAGTTCTTC
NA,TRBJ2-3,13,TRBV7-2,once,CASSLGQESTQYF,TGTGCCAGCAGCTTAGGACAGGAGTCTACGCAGTATTTT
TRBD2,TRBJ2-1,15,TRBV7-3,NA,CASSPRTSGGHEQFF,TGTGCCAGCAGCCCCCGGACTAGCGGAGGGCATGAGCAGTTCTTC
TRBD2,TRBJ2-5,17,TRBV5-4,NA,CASTLLPPTSGQETQYF,TGTGCCAGCACCCTCCTACCTCCGACTAGCGGACAAGAGACCCAGTACTTC
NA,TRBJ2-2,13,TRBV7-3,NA,CASSITNTGELFF,TGTGCCAGCAGCATTACAAACACCGGGGAGCTGTTTTTT
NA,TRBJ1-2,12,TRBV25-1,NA,CASSEPPYGYTF,TGTGCCAGCAGTGAACCTCCCTATGGCTACACCTTC
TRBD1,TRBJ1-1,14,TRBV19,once,CASSIQGANTEAFF,TGTGCCAGTAGTATCCAGGGGGCAAACACTGAAGCTTTCTTT
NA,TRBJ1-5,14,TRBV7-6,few,CASSLFHGNQPQHF,TGTGCCAGCAGCTTATTCCATGGCAATCAGCCCCAGCATTTT
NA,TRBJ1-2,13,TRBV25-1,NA,CASSKRTAVGYTF,TGTGCCAGCAGTAAAAGGACAGCCGTTGGCTACACCTTC
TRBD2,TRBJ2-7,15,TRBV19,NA,CASKPPGSGRHEQYF,TGTGCCAGTAAACCCCCCGGGAGCGGGAGGCACGAGCAGTACTTC
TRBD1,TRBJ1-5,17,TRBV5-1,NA,CASSPGQGMGPNQPQHF,TGCGCCAGCAGCCCCGGACAGGGTATGGGGCCAAATCAGCCCCAGCATTTT
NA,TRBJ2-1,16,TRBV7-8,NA,CASSLAPGGMPNEQFF,TGTGCCAGCAGCTTAGCTCCCGGGGGAATGCCCAATGAGCAGTTCTTC
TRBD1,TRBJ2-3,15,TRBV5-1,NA,CASSLITGGTDTQYF,TGCGCCAGCAGCTTGATCACAGGGGGTACAGATACGCAGTATTTT
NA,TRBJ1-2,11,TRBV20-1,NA,CSAQQGPSYTF,TGCAGTGCTCAACAGGGTCCGAGCTACACCTTC
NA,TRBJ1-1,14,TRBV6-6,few,CALYRVGMNTEAFF,TGTGCCTTATACAGGGTGGGTATGAACACTGAAGCTTTCTTT
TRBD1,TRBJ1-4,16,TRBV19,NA,CASSRDRIATNEKLFF,TGTGCCAGTAGTAGGGACAGGATTGCAACTAATGAAAAACTGTTTTTT
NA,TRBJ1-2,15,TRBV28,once,CASTPVDRTNYGYTF,TGTGCCAGCACCCCTGTTGACAGAACCAACTATGGCTACACCTTC
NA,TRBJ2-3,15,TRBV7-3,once,CASSSGAGVTDTQYF,TGTGCCAGCAGCTCGGGGGCGGGGGTAACAGATACGCAGTATTTT
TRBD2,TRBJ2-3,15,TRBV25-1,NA,CASSAGLAGADTQYF,TGTGCCAGCAGTGCGGGACTAGCGGGAGCAGATACGCAGTATTTT
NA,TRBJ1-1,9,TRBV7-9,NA,CASTAGAFF,TGTGCCAGCACCGCCGGAGCTTTCTTT
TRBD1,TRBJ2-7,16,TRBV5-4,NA,CASSLASGQGIYEQYF,TGTGCCAGCAGCTTAGCCTCGGGACAGGGGATATACGAGCAGTACTTC
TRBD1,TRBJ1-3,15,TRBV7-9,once,CASSLAGGGGNTIYF,TGTGCCAGCAGCTTAGCAGGGGGCGGTGGAAACACCATATATTTT
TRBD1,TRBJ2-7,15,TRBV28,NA,CASSYDRDRSYEQYF,TGTGCCAGCAGCTATGACAGGGACCGATCCTACGAGCAGTACTTC
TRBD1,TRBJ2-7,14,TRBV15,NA,CATSKGTGSDEQYF,TGTGCCACCAGTAAAGGGACAGGGAGTGACGAGCAGTACTTC
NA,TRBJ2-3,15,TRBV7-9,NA,CASSSEGQSTDTQYF,TGTGCCAGCAGCTCTGAAGGACAGAGCACAGATACGCAGTATTTT
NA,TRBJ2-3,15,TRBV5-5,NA,CASSPHGGSTDTQYF,TGTGCCAGCAGCCCACATGGGGGGAGCACAGATACGCAGTATTTT
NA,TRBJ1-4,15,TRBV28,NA,CASSINSSGNEKLFF,TGTGCCAGCAGCATAAACAGTAGTGGAAATGAAAAACTGTTTTTT
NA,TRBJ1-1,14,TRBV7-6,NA,CASSLGQTNTEAFF,TGTGCCAGCAGCTTAGGACAGACAAACACTGAAGCTTTCTTT
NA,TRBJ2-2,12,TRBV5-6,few,CASSPNFGELFF,TGTGCCAGCAGCCCCAATTTCGGGGAGCTGTTTTTT
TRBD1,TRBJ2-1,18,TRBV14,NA,CASSQALPDRGIYNEQFF,TGTGCCAGCAGCCAAGCCCTCCCGGACAGGGGAATTTACAATGAGCAGTTCTTC
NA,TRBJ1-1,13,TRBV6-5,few,CASSRGGNTEAFF,TGTGCCAGCTCAAGAGGGGGGAACACTGAAGCTTTCTTT
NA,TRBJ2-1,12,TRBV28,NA,CASSLRYNEQFF,TGTGCCAGCAGCCTACGCTACAATGAGCAGTTCTTC
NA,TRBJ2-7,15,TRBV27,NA,CASSLVGQGTYEQYF,TGTGCCAGCAGTTTAGTAGGGCAGGGAACCTACGAGCAGTACTTC
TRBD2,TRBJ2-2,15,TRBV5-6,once,CASSRLATNTGELFF,TGTGCCAGCAGTCGACTAGCGACGAACACCGGGGAGCTGTTTTTT